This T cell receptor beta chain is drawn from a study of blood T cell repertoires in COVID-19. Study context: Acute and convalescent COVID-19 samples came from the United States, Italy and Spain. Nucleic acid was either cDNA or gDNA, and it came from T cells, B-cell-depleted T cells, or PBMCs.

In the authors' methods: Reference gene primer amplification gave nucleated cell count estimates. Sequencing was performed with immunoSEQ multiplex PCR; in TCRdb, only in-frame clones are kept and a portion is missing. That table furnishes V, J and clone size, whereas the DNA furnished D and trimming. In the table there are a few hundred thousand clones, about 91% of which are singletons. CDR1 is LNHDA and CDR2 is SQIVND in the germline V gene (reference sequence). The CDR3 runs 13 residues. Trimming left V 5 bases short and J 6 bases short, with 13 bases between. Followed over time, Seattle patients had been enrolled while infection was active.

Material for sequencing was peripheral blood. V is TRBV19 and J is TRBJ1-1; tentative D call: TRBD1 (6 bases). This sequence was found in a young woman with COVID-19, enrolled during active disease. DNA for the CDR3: TGTGCCAGTAGTCTCCGGGACAATTCTGAAGCTTTCTTT. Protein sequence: CASSLRDNSEAFF.